Below, 14 T cell receptor beta chains from the same sample are listed, as sequenced in a study of cytomegalovirus exposure and HLA in healthy donors. PCR primers comprised 60 Vbeta and 13 Jbeta primers. Here immunoSEQ multiplex PCR was the method, and the copy in TCRdb shows in-frame clones only, minus some. The data hold hundreds of thousands of clones, with over 75% observed a single time. Sequencing was performed on PBMCs. The receptor source for this set is a male donor in good health and CMV-seronegative.

This CDR3 is CAWSSRGGTGELFF. CDR3 bases: TGTGCCTGGAGTAGTAGGGGAGGCACCGGGGAGCTGTTTTTT. This rearrangement joins TRBV30 to TRBJ2-2, with D possibly TRBD2 on 6 matching bases. Trimming cost V 2 bases and J 4 bases, with 11 bases left between them. In germline, CDR1 is GTSNPN, CDR2 SVGIG (reference sequence). The CDR3 loop spans 14 amino acids.

The gene calls are TRBV2 and TRBJ2-3; D possibly corresponds to TRBD1 (5 bases). The CDR3 has 16 amino acids. V was clipped by 1 base and J by 2 bases, with 13 bases between them. From germline, CDR1 is SNHLY and CDR2 FYNNEI. Here the CDR3 DNA reads TGTGCCAGCAGTGAAGTACGGACAAGCACCACAGATACGCAGTATTTT. Protein product: CASSEVRTSTTDTQYF.

This clone is a singleton in its sample. Here the CDR3 reads CASSITGVEETQYF. The CDR3 region has the DNA TGTGCCAGCTCAATCACAGGGGTGGAAGAGACCCAGTACTTC. This chain links TRBV18 with TRBJ2-5; 7 bases line up with TRBD1. Germline V gene sequence: CDR1 KGHSH, CDR2 LQKENI. This CDR3 has 14 amino acids. V shed 5 bases, J shed 3 bases, and the junction held 6 bases outside the gene matches.

The J gene is TRBJ2-2, the V gene TRBV29-1; tentative D call: TRBD1 (6 bases). Trimming left V 3 bases short and J 5 bases short, with 10 bases between. The CDR3 consists of 13 residues. Germline values: CDR1 SQVTM, CDR2 ANQGSEA. The DNA for the CDR3 is TGCAGCGTTGAGAAACAGGGAACCGGGGAGCTGTTTTTT. It codes for CSVEKQGTGELFF.

V gene TRBV6-5 combines with J gene TRBJ2-1; D possibly corresponds to TRBD2 (6 bases). Germline V gene lookup returns CDR1 MNHEY and CDR2 SVGAGI. The V gene lost 2 bases and the J gene lost 10 bases, with 12 bases spanning the gap. CDR3 length equals 13 residues. For the CDR3, the DNA is TGTGCCAGCAGTTACGGGACTCCGGAGGAGCAGTTCTTC. Residues: CASSYGTPEEQFF.

The gene calls are TRBV4-1 and TRBJ2-7; the match to TRBD1 covers 9 bases. The CDR3 extends over 18 amino acids. Trimming cost V 3 bases and J 2 bases; bases outside gene matches: 14. CDR1 is MGHRA, CDR2 YSYEKL, per germline. The CDR3 reads CASSHAPPTGTGTYEQYF. CDR3 nucleotides: TGCGCCAGCAGCCATGCTCCGCCGACCGGGACAGGGACCTACGAGCAGTACTTC.

This rearrangement joins TRBV5-6 to TRBJ2-7; D might be TRBD2 (6 bases). CDR1 SGHDT and CDR2 YYEEEE come from the germline V gene. Deletions cut 0 bases from V and 3 bases from J, with 13 bases between. CDR3 length: 15 residues. This chain's CDR3 is CASSLVGRRDYEQYF. CDR3 bases: TGTGCCAGCAGCTTGGTGGGGAGGAGGGACTACGAGCAGTACTTC.

The chain has TRBV27 and TRBJ2-1; D uncertain. Trimming stripped 5 bases from V and 4 bases from J, with 24 bases between. CDR1 is MNHEY, CDR2 SMNVEV, per germline (reference sequence). This CDR3 is 18 amino acids long. The CDR3 DNA reads TGTGCCAGCAGTCTAACAGAAGACGATCTCCATAGGTACAATGAGCAGTTCTTC. Protein: CASSLTEDDLHRYNEQFF.

This clone showed up just once. The chain employs TRBV9 and TRBJ2-2; 8 bases are shared with TRBD1. The germline V gene has CDR1 SGDLS and CDR2 YYNGEE. This CDR3 spans 15 amino acids. V shed 3 bases and J 3 bases; nucleotides not matched to a gene: 4. CDR3 coding DNA: TGTGCCAGCAGCGGGACAGGGTTACACACCGGGGAGCTGTTTTTT. This sequence encodes CASSGTGLHTGELFF.

This chain connects TRBV27 to TRBJ1-2, with D possibly matching TRBD1 (6 bases). From germline, CDR1 is MNHEY and CDR2 SMNVEV (reference sequence). The CDR3 extends over 15 amino acids. Trimming removed 1 base from V and 2 bases from J, with 11 bases in between. The CDR3 here is CASSLLAGANYGYTF. The CDR3 DNA reads TGTGCCAGCAGTTTATTGGCAGGGGCGAACTATGGCTACACCTTC.

The rearrangement joins TRBV11-3 to TRBJ1-2, with D hard to call. Germline V gene data show CDR1 as SGHNT and CDR2 as YENEEA. The CDR3 has 14 residues. The V end lost 0 bases, the J end lost 4 bases, and 9 bases lay between the germline ends. CDR3 region: CASSLDFRGYGYTF. CDR3 coding DNA: TGTGCCAGCAGCTTAGATTTCCGGGGCTATGGCTACACCTTC.

V and J are TRBV9 and TRBJ2-1, with 14 bases lining up with TRBD2. CDR1 and CDR2 (germline): SGDLS, YYNGEE. This CDR3 is 16 amino acids long. V dropped 0 bases and J dropped 8; count of bases not matched to a gene: 4. The CDR3 loop reads CASSVAPGLAGDEQFF. CDR3 in DNA: TGTGCCAGCAGCGTAGCACCGGGACTAGCGGGAGATGAGCAGTTCTTC.

V gene TRBV7-3 combines with J gene TRBJ2-2, with 7 nucleotides matching TRBD2. Germline values: CDR1 SGHTA, CDR2 FQGTGA. The CDR3 is made up of 16 amino acids. The V gene end was trimmed by 5 bases and the J gene end by 4 bases; junction bases not matched to a gene: 10. The CDR3 nucleotides are TGTGCCAGCAGCCCCGGGATAGCGGGTATCACCGGGGAGCTGTTTTTT. Protein sequence: CASSPGIAGITGELFF.

This clone showed up just once. The V and J genes are TRBV20-1 and TRBJ2-1; TRBD2 might be the D (5 bases). The CDR3 loop spans 10 amino acids. The V gene's germline CDR1 is DFQATT and CDR2 SNEGSKA (reference sequence). With 4 bases removed from V and 9 bases from J, the gap between germline ends came to 7 bases. The CDR3 loop reads CSAKRAEQFF. The DNA of the CDR3 is TGCAGTGCTAAGAGGGCTGAGCAGTTCTTC.